This T cell receptor beta chain was sequenced during a study of blood T cell repertoires in COVID-19. Whole-study context: COVID-19 samples, acute and convalescent, were from the United States, Italy and Spain.

Only in-frame clones appear in the TCRdb table, and some are missing; sequencing was by immunoSEQ multiplex PCR. This sample has 65,000 to 95,000 clones, with roughly 80% found just once. V dropped 6 bases and J dropped 0; count of bases not matched to a gene: 8. Germline V gives CDR1 SGHRS, CDR2 YFSETQ. The CDR3 is made up of 17 amino acids. The clonotype originates from an elderly man with active or convalescent COVID-19. This sequence joins TRBV5-1 and TRBJ2-1; 11 nucleotides line up with TRBD2. Specimen: peripheral blood. This chain's CDR3 is CASTLAGGPYSYNEQFF. In nucleotides, the CDR3 is TGCGCCAGCACCTTAGCGGGAGGGCCCTACTCCTACAATGAGCAGTTCTTC. The full variable domain, completed using reference TRBV5-1 and TRBJ2-1, is KAGVTQTPRYLIKTRGQQVTLSCSPISGHRSVSWYQQTPGQGLQFLFEYFSETQRNKGNFPGRFSGRQFSNSRSEMNVSTLELGDSALYLCASTLAGGPYSYNEQFFGPGTRLTVL.